Below, 18 T cell receptor beta chains from the same sample are listed, as sequenced in a study of blood T cell repertoires in COVID-19. Produced via immunoSEQ multiplex PCR; TCRdb's table is partial and in-frame only. The data hold about 250,000 clones, with roughly 89% observed a single time. The material sequenced was peripheral blood. These receptors all stem from a woman in her twenties or thirties with active or convalescent COVID-19.

The J gene is TRBJ1-5, the V gene TRBV24-1; D unresolved. This CDR3 is 14 amino acids long. The V end lost 6 bases, the J end lost 0 bases, and 8 bases lay between the germline ends. CDR1 and CDR2 from the germline V gene are KGHDR and SFDVKD. The CDR3 spells CATSSGYSNQPQHF. Here the CDR3 DNA reads TGTGCCACCAGTTCAGGTTATAGCAATCAGCCCCAGCATTTT.

In DNA form, the CDR3 reads TGCGCCAGCAGCCTCCTTTCGGCCGGGAATGAAAAACTGTTTTTT. Translating gives CASSLLSAGNEKLFF. V gene TRBV4-1 combines with J gene TRBJ1-4; no clear D. The CDR3 contains 15 residues. V lost 4 bases and J lost 5, with 14 bases in between. CDR1 and CDR2 from the germline V gene are MGHRA and YSYEKL.

The CDR3 coding sequence is TGTGCCACCAGCAGAGATAGAGAGCGTGACGAGCAGTACTTC. Translated, it gives CATSRDRERDEQYF. The chain employs TRBV15 and TRBJ2-7; no reliable D call. V was trimmed by 0 bases and J by 5 bases, leaving 11 bases between them. The CDR3 consists of 14 residues. Per the germline V gene, CDR1 is LNHNV and CDR2 is YYDKDF (reference sequence). Variable domain in full (rest from reference TRBV15 and TRBJ2-7): DAMVIQNPRYQVTQFGKPVTLSCSQTLNHNVMYWYQQKSSQAPKLLFHYYDKDFNNEADTPDNFQSRRPNTSFCFLDIRSPGLGDTAMYLCATSRDRERDEQYFGPGTRLTVT.

The rearrangement joins TRBV7-9 to TRBJ1-2; D call uncertain. CDR3 length: 14 residues. Germline loops: CDR1 SEHNR, CDR2 FQNEAQ (reference sequence). Trimming took off 5 bases at V and 5 bases at J, with 15 bases between the two ends. The DNA of the CDR3 is TGTGCCAGCAGCCCGCGTGGGGAGACTTATGGCTACACCTTC. It codes for CASSPRGETYGYTF.

The chain uses TRBV3-1 (or the pseudogene TRBV3-2) and TRBJ1-1; no clear D. CDR3 length: 16 amino acids. Germline V gives CDR1 LGHDT, CDR2 YNNKEL (reference sequence). Trimming left V 0 bases short and J 5 bases short, with 16 bases between. The CDR3 DNA is TGTGCCAGCAGCCAAGACCCGGGAGGGATGGGGACTGAAGCTTTCTTT. This codes for CASSQDPGGMGTEAFF.

This clone has just one count. The V gene is TRBV13, the J gene TRBJ2-7; a possible D gene is TRBD1 (5 bases). The CDR3 runs 15 residues. The germline V gene encodes CDR1 PRHDT and CDR2 FYEKMQ (reference sequence). The V gene lost 5 bases and the J gene lost 2 bases, with 16 bases spanning the gap. CDR3 residues: CASSPAGRLTYEQYF. CDR3 in DNA: TGTGCCAGCAGCCCGGCAGGGCGGTTAACCTACGAGCAGTACTTC.

CDR3 region: CATTQGDRGLPTEAFF. CDR3 coding DNA: TGTGCCACCACTCAAGGGGACAGGGGGCTCCCAACTGAAGCTTTCTTT. This chain links TRBV2 with TRBJ1-1; TRBD1 aligns across 12 bases. In germline, CDR1 is SNHLY, CDR2 FYNNEI. The CDR3 extends over 16 amino acids. V trimming: 10 bases; J trimming: 5 bases; junction bases outside the gene matches: 14.

The V and J genes are TRBV21-1 and TRBJ2-2; the table's D call of TRBD1 was not tested on the DNA. TRBV21-1 is classified as a pseudogene. This CDR3 is 17 amino acids long. CDR3 in DNA: TGTGCCAGCAGCAACCTACAGGGGGCGGGGGACACCGGGGAGCTGTTTTTT. This gives the protein CASSNLQGAGDTGELFF.

The V gene is TRBV10-1, the J gene TRBJ2-2, with 9 bases fitting TRBD1. This CDR3 is 15 amino acids long. The germline V gene encodes CDR1 WNHNN and CDR2 SYGVQD (reference sequence). V lost 6 bases, J lost 6 bases, and 8 bases stayed unmatched. This CDR3 is CASSTGTGIAGELFF. The DNA of the CDR3 is TGCGCCAGCAGCACCGGGACAGGGATCGCCGGGGAGCTGTTTTTT.

This clone appeared a single time. The chain joins TRBV20-1 to TRBJ1-6, with D unresolved. CDR3 length: 14 residues. The ends were cut back, 3 bases at V and 6 bases at J, with 12 bases in the middle. CDR1 is DFQATT and CDR2 is SNEGSKA in the germline V gene (reference sequence). This chain's CDR3 is CSASAGKGNSPLHF. The CDR3, as DNA: TGCAGTGCTAGTGCGGGGAAAGGTAATTCACCCCTCCACTTT.

A single count supports this clone. The rearrangement joins TRBV4-1 to TRBJ1-2; possibly TRBD1 for D (6 bases). V lost 0 bases and J lost 4, with 15 bases in between. The CDR3 covers 16 residues. In germline, CDR1 is MGHRA, CDR2 YSYEKL. The CDR3 DNA follows: TGCGCCAGCAGCCAAGAGATCGCAGACAGGAGCTATGGCTACACCTTC. As protein: CASSQEIADRSYGYTF.

The chain links TRBV27 to TRBJ2-1; 10 nucleotides line up with TRBD2. In germline, CDR1 is MNHEY, CDR2 SMNVEV (reference sequence). This CDR3 region has 12 residues. V shed 4 bases and J 13 bases; nucleotides not matched to a gene: 4. CDR3 sequence: CASSSPSGGQFF. The CDR3 DNA reads TGTGCCAGCAGTTCTCCTAGCGGGGGACAGTTCTTC.

This clone was picked up many times. The chain has TRBV4-2 and TRBJ2-1, with TRBD1 as a possible D gene (6 bases). The CDR3 has 16 residues. From germline, CDR1 is LGHNA and CDR2 YNFKEQ. The germline V and J ends were trimmed by 4 bases and 7 bases, with 20 bases remaining between them. The CDR3 nucleotides read TGTGCCAGCAGCCCCGGAAGGGGGTCTTTCGGTAATGAGCAGTTCTTC. Translation gives CASSPGRGSFGNEQFF.

V gene TRBV10-3 combines with J gene TRBJ1-1; 7 nucleotides line up with TRBD1. The CDR3 consists of 13 residues. V lost 4 bases and J lost 4; bases outside the gene matches: 3. In germline, CDR1 is ENHRY, CDR2 SYGVKD. The CDR3 region has the DNA TGTGCCATCAGTGGAAGGACAGGCACTGAAGCTTTCTTT. Translating gives CAISGRTGTEAFF.

The CDR3 sequence: CASSLARAQGQPQHF. CDR3 in DNA: TGTGCCAGCAGCTTAGCCAGGGCGCAAGGGCAGCCCCAGCATTTT. The chain is built from TRBV7-8 and TRBJ1-5, with D maybe TRBD1 (5 bases). V lost 0 bases and J 7 bases, leaving 13 bases between the germline ends. Germline loops: CDR1 SGHVS, CDR2 FQNEAQ. This CDR3 comprises 15 residues.

The chain combines TRBV14 with TRBJ1-5, with D unclear. The CDR3 runs 17 residues. Between the trimmed V and J ends, which lost 1 base and 0 bases, there was a span of 13 bases. The germline CDR1 and CDR2 sequences are SGHDN and FVKESK. As DNA, the CDR3 is TGTGCCAGCAGCCAAGGGCCCACAGAGTATAGCAATCAGCCCCAGCATTTT. Translated: CASSQGPTEYSNQPQHF.

The chain uses TRBV19 and TRBJ1-2, with TRBD1 as a possible D gene (5 bases). With 5 bases removed from V and 2 bases from J, the gap between germline ends came to 15 bases. This CDR3 region has 15 residues. CDR1 and CDR2 from the germline V gene are LNHDA and SQIVND (reference sequence). CDR3 sequence: CASSQGAGRNYGYTF. Here the CDR3 DNA reads TGTGCCAGTAGTCAAGGGGCAGGAAGAAACTATGGCTACACCTTC.

V usage is TRBV3-1 (or the pseudogene TRBV3-2) and J usage is TRBJ1-2; the D gene is possibly TRBD1 (6 bases). The V and J ends lost 4 bases and 5 bases respectively, with 23 bases between them. The germline V gene has CDR1 LGHDT and CDR2 YNNKEL (reference sequence). CDR3 length: 17 amino acids. The CDR3 sequence is CASSRGGRAAVLYGYTF. For the CDR3, the DNA is TGTGCCAGCAGCCGGGGGGGCAGGGCAGCGGTCTTATATGGCTACACCTTC.